This TCR beta chain is drawn from a study of early T cells in non-severe SARS-CoV-2 infection. Study in general: Unsorted whole blood bulk RNA was sequenced, with unpaired chains.

TCRdb used MiXCR to reprocess the 5' RACE reads, holding one entry per CDR3 protein. Of 35,000 to 50,000 distinct CDR3 sequences in the sample, around 6.9% are singletons; the top ten hold 4% to 5.5%. The study's findings and limits: The matching step, a VDJdb search, favored anti-spike CD8 responses and missed private and CD4 specificities.

Note on this clonotype: The antigen remains undetermined.

Germline V gene sequence: CDR1 SEHNR, CDR2 FQNEAQ (reference sequence). This CDR3 spans 12 amino acids. The ends were cut back, 5 bases at V and 5 bases at J, with 7 bases in the middle. The sample taken for sequencing was whole blood. This TCR was sampled from an adult who was a healthcare worker with PCR-confirmed SARS-CoV-2 infection or an uninfected control (not recorded which). V gene TRBV7-9 combines with J gene TRBJ1-5; D call uncertain. In DNA form, the CDR3 reads TGTGCCAGCAGCAGGGAGGATCAGCCCCAGCATTTT. It yields the protein CASSREDQPQHF.